What follows are 7 T cell receptor beta chains derived from one specimen sequenced in a study of blood T cells in healthy people across ages. For the second PCR, which ran for about 7 to 11 cycles, a sample-barcoded 5' primer and a J-beta primer mix were used. TCRdb re-derived calls from the 5' RACE reads in MiXCR, one entry per CDR3 protein. The sample contains more than 800,000 distinct CDR3 sequences, 35% to 55% of which appear only once. Sequencing was carried out using blood. The source is a woman aged 60-75 years in good health.

The table lists this clonotype with a few counts. The genes are TRBV11-2 and TRBJ2-1; 7 bases line up with TRBD2. The junction had 21 bases not matched to a gene; V was cut back by 5 bases and J by 5 bases. The CDR3 runs 19 residues. Germline V gives CDR1 SGHAT, CDR2 FQNNGV. CDR3 amino acids: CASSVTPEWAGVSHNEQFF. CDR3 DNA: TGTGCCAGCAGCGTCACCCCTGAGTGGGCGGGAGTATCCCACAATGAGCAGTTCTTC. The variable domain in full, with the rest retrieved from reference TRBV11-2 and TRBJ2-1, is EAGVAQSPRYKIIEKRQSVAFWCNPISGHATLYWYQQILGQGPKLLIQFQNNGVVDDSQLPKDRFSAERLKGVDSTLKIQPAKLEDSAVYLCASSVTPEWAGVSHNEQFFGPGTRLTVL.

The chain recombines TRBV3-1 with TRBJ2-3, with D unresolved. This CDR3 comprises 14 residues. Trimming pared 1 base from V and 2 bases from J, leaving 7 bases between. Germline assignment: CDR1 LGHDT and CDR2 YNNKEL (reference sequence). The CDR3 coding sequence is TGTGCCAGCAGCCAAGGGCAGAACACAGATACGCAGTATTTT. It codes for CASSQGQNTDTQYF.

The chain uses TRBV7-9 and TRBJ2-2, with 10 bases that match TRBD2. J lost 1 base, V lost 2 bases, and 4 bases had no gene match. CDR3 size: 17 residues. Germline CDR1 is SEHNR and CDR2 is FQNEAQ (reference sequence). The DNA of the CDR3 is TGTGCCAGCAGCTTACCGGTAGCGGGAGGGAACACCGGGGAGCTGTTTTTT. This translates into CASSLPVAGGNTGELFF.

Only a few counts were recorded for this clonotype. The V and J genes are TRBV7-9 and TRBJ2-3; a possible D gene is TRBD2 (6 bases). Trimming cost V 4 bases and J 2 bases, with 16 bases left between them. The CDR3 loop spans 16 amino acids. Germline V gene data show CDR1 as SEHNR and CDR2 as FQNEAQ (reference sequence). For the CDR3, the DNA is TGTGCCAGCAGCTCCAAGCGGGCCATACTCACAGATACGCAGTATTTT. Residues: CASSSKRAILTDTQYF.

This clonotype was detected many times. The chain has TRBV13 and TRBJ2-7, with D unresolved. V gave up 2 bases and J gave up 6 bases, with 14 bases separating them. This CDR3 has 14 residues. Germline CDR1 is PRHDT and CDR2 is FYEKMQ (reference sequence). CDR3 sequence (DNA): TGTGCCAGCAGCTTACAAATACAGACCGCCGAGCAGTACTTC. It specifies CASSLQIQTAEQYF.

The chain couples TRBV7-9 to TRBJ2-7, with D unclear. This CDR3 contains 16 residues. V lost 2 bases and J lost 4, with 18 bases in between. Germline CDR1 is SEHNR and CDR2 is FQNEAQ (reference sequence). The CDR3 nucleotides read TGTGCCAGCAGCTTAAATCCTGGAGAGGCAGATTACGAGCAGTACTTC. Translating gives CASSLNPGEADYEQYF.

This clonotype has a handful of counts. This chain joins TRBV29-1 and TRBJ2-7, with 9 bases identical to TRBD1. The CDR3 consists of 13 residues. The germline V gene encodes CDR1 SQVTM and CDR2 ANQGSEA. V lost 6 bases to trimming and J lost 6 bases; unmatched junction nucleotides: 9. CDR3 amino acids: CSVAGTGSSEQYF. The CDR3 DNA is TGCAGCGTCGCCGGGACAGGGAGTTCCGAGCAGTACTTC.